A single sample is the source of the 21 T cell receptor beta chains below, sequenced in a study of cytomegalovirus exposure and HLA in healthy donors. 13 Jbeta primers and 60 Vbeta primers were used for the PCR. Only in-frame clones appear in the TCRdb table, and some are missing; sequencing was by immunoSEQ multiplex PCR. The data hold about 120,000 clones, with 65% to 80% observed a single time. The sequenced sample consisted of PBMCs. All receptors come from a man between 60 and 75 years old in good health and CMV-seropositive.

The chain is built from TRBV19 and TRBJ1-5, with D possibly matching TRBD1 (6 bases). The CDR3 totals 14 residues. Germline CDR1 is LNHDA and CDR2 is SQIVND (reference sequence). The V gene lost 7 bases and the J gene lost 2 bases, with 12 bases spanning the gap. CDR3 loop: CASIPTGRNQPQHF. As DNA, the CDR3 is TGTGCCAGTATTCCCACAGGGCGCAATCAGCCCCAGCATTTT.

The rearrangement joins TRBV7-9 to TRBJ2-5; D gene ambiguous. With 2 bases removed from V and 6 bases from J, the gap between germline ends came to 4 bases. In germline, CDR1 is SEHNR, CDR2 FQNEAQ (reference sequence). CDR3 size: 11 residues. CDR3 bases: TGTGCCAGCAGCTTACTCCAGACCCAGTACTTC. Protein: CASSLLQTQYF.

This clone was observed a handful of times. The chain recombines TRBV5-1 with TRBJ2-5; 8 nucleotides align to TRBD1. CDR1 and CDR2 from the germline V gene are SGHRS and YFSETQ. V dropped 5 bases and J dropped 2; count of bases not matched to a gene: 5. The CDR3 is made up of 14 amino acids. CDR3 DNA: TGCGCCAGCAGAAGGACAGGGCCTCAAGAGACCCAGTACTTC. Translated, it gives CASRRTGPQETQYF.

This chain joins TRBV6-6 and TRBJ2-7; 12 bases map to TRBD2. J lost 6 bases, V lost 6 bases, and 6 bases had no gene match. The CDR3 extends over 14 amino acids. CDR1 is MNHNY and CDR2 is SVGAGI in the germline V gene (reference sequence). CDR3 amino acids: CASSPSGRASEQYF. The CDR3 bases are TGTGCCAGCAGCCCTAGCGGGAGGGCCTCCGAGCAGTACTTC.

The V call is TRBV5-1, the J call TRBJ2-1, with D tentatively TRBD1 (6 bases). Germline V lookup: CDR1 SGHRS, CDR2 YFSETQ. The V end lost 5 bases, the J end lost 6 bases, and 6 bases lay between the germline ends. This CDR3 has 11 amino acids. The CDR3 sequence is CASRGGNEQFF. DNA of the CDR3: TGCGCCAGCAGAGGGGGCAATGAGCAGTTCTTC.

This clone has a handful of counts. CDR3 residues: CSASKGNEQYF. The DNA for the CDR3 is TGCAGTGCTAGTAAGGGGAACGAGCAGTACTTC. J is TRBJ2-5 and V is TRBV20-1; a possible D gene is TRBD1 (5 bases). The assigned J gene may be wrong: the sequence end matches TRBJ2-7 better. Germline V gene sequence: CDR1 DFQATT, CDR2 SNEGSKA (reference sequence). The CDR3 covers 11 residues.

With regard to this clone: The junction differs from germline at one of its ends, possibly a read error. J is TRBJ2-7 and V is TRBV2; D is possibly TRBD2 (5 bases). The CDR3 sequence is 13 residues long. Per the germline V gene, CDR1 is SNHLY and CDR2 is FYNNEI. The CDR3, as DNA: TGTGCCAGCAGGGAAGGAGGCACCTACGAGCAGTACTTC. Translating it yields CASREGGTYEQYF.

The chain uses TRBV11-2 and TRBJ2-2; 9 nucleotides agree with TRBD1. The germline gives CDR1 SGHAT, CDR2 FQNNGV. The ends lost 1 base at V and 4 bases at J; junction bases unmatched: 7. CDR3 length: 17 amino acids. CDR3 DNA sequence: TGTGCCAGCAGCTTAGCACAGGGACAGGGAGGCACCGGGGAGCTGTTTTTT. It translates to CASSLAQGQGGTGELFF.

This CDR3 reads CASSIGGGASYEQYF. The CDR3 DNA is TGTGCCAGTAGTATTGGAGGGGGCGCTTCCTACGAGCAGTACTTC. The chain links TRBV19 to TRBJ2-7, with D tentatively TRBD1 (7 bases). V was clipped by 3 bases and J by 1 base, with 13 bases between them. Germline V gives CDR1 LNHDA, CDR2 SQIVND (reference sequence). CDR3 length: 15 residues.

V gene TRBV29-1 combines with J gene TRBJ1-2; perhaps TRBD1 as D (5 bases). This CDR3 has 11 amino acids. Trimming pared 6 bases from V and 8 bases from J, leaving 13 bases between. The germline V gene encodes CDR1 SQVTM and CDR2 ANQGSEA. CDR3 sequence: CSVGSGDGYTF. CDR3 in DNA: TGCAGCGTGGGATCGGGGGACGGCTACACCTTC.

This chain connects TRBV10-1 to TRBJ2-7, with 8 bases lining up with TRBD2. In germline, CDR1 is WNHNN, CDR2 SYGVQD (reference sequence). The CDR3 is made up of 15 amino acids. Trimming removed 2 bases from V and 5 bases from J; junction bases left unmatched: 8. The CDR3 DNA follows: TGCGCCAGCAGTGAGAGAGGTAGCGGGGCCCACGAGCAGTACTTC. It translates to CASSERGSGAHEQYF.

There are a few counts of this clone. The V call is TRBV27, the J call TRBJ2-5, with D possibly matching TRBD1 (6 bases). The end of the DNA aligns better with TRBJ2-7, so the J call may be wrong. The CDR3 extends over 13 amino acids. Germline lookup yields CDR1 MNHEY and CDR2 SMNVEV (reference sequence). The CDR3 sequence is CASSFQGNVEQYF. CDR3 bases: TGTGCCAGCAGTTTTCAGGGGAATGTCGAGCAGTACTTC.

The V and J genes are TRBV28 and TRBJ2-5; possible D gene TRBD2, 5 bases. The germline V and J ends were trimmed by 6 bases and 2 bases, with 13 bases remaining between them. The CDR3 runs to 14 residues. The V gene's germline CDR1 is MDHEN and CDR2 SYDVKM. The CDR3 DNA reads TGTGCCAGCAGACTAAACCGGGAACAAGAGACCCAGTACTTC. Its translation is CASRLNREQETQYF.

This clone showed up just a few times. The chain is built from TRBV4-1 and TRBJ1-2; TRBD1 matches 9 bases. J lost 1 base, V lost 0 bases, and 6 bases had no gene match. The CDR3 length is 17 residues. Looked up from germline, CDR1 is MGHRA and CDR2 is YSYEKL. The CDR3 spells CASSQDSGTGFNYGYTF. CDR3 coding DNA: TGCGCCAGCAGCCAAGATAGTGGGACAGGGTTTAACTATGGCTACACCTTC.

V is TRBV9 and J is TRBJ2-7, with 7 bases aligning to TRBD2. Trimming at V came to 0 bases and at J to 3 bases, leaving 6 bases not matched to a gene. CDR1 SGDLS and CDR2 YYNGEE come from the germline V gene. This CDR3 contains 15 residues. Here the CDR3 DNA reads TGTGCCAGCAGCGTAGCCGGGGGAGGGCACTACGAGCAGTACTTC. The encoded protein is CASSVAGGGHYEQYF. Complete variable domain (other parts from reference TRBV9 and TRBJ2-7): DSGVTQTPKHLITATGQRVTLRCSPRSGDLSVYWYQQSLDQGLQFLIQYYNGEERAKGNILERFSAQQFPDLHSELNLSSLELGDSALYFCASSVAGGGHYEQYFGPGTRLTVT.

The CDR3 is CAISESKLSGRALDEQFF. As DNA, the CDR3 is TGTGCCATCAGTGAGTCGAAACTTAGCGGGAGGGCCTTGGATGAGCAGTTCTTC. The rearrangement uses TRBV10-3 and TRBJ2-1; TRBD2 matches at 11 bases. V gave up 0 bases and J gave up 8 bases; unmatched junction bases: 12. This CDR3 comprises 18 residues. CDR1 is ENHRY and CDR2 is SYGVKD in the germline V gene.

The gene calls are TRBV11-2 and TRBJ1-1; D gene ambiguous. CDR1 SGHAT and CDR2 FQNNGV come from the germline V gene. Trimming took off 2 bases at V and 10 bases at J, with 17 bases between the two ends. The CDR3 loop spans 14 amino acids. The CDR3 region has the DNA TGTGCCAGCAGCTTAAATCAAAACGGTTTCGGAGCTTTCTTT. Its translation is CASSLNQNGFGAFF.

The chain uses TRBV6-5 and TRBJ1-1; the match to TRBD1 covers 7 bases. The germline V gene has CDR1 MNHEY and CDR2 SVGAGI. With V trimmed by 6 bases and J by 4 bases, 5 bases remained unmatched. The CDR3 spans 13 residues. The CDR3, as DNA: TGTGCCAGCAGACACGGACAGGTCACTGAAGCTTTCTTT. Protein product: CASRHGQVTEAFF.

J is TRBJ2-7 and V is TRBV7-6; D is uncertain. The length of the CDR3 is 9 residues. The V gene lost 7 bases and the J gene lost 6 bases, with 4 bases spanning the gap. Germline lookup yields CDR1 SGHVS and CDR2 FNYEAQ. The chain's CDR3 is CASTREQYF. Written as DNA, the CDR3 is TGTGCCAGCACGCGCGAGCAGTACTTC. Full variable domain (rest looked up from reference TRBV7-6 and TRBJ2-7): GAGVSQSPRYKVTKRGQDVALRCDPISGHVSLYWYRQALGQGPEFLTYFNYEAQQDKSGLPNDRFSAERPEGSISTLTIQRTEQRDSAMYRCASTREQYFGPGTRLTVT.

As for this clone: Other nucleotide sequences from this sample produce the same CDR3. The chain employs TRBV29-1 and TRBJ2-1, with TRBD1 as a possible D gene (6 bases). V dropped 4 bases and J dropped 0 bases, with 7 bases sitting between them. Germline CDR1 is SQVTM and CDR2 is ANQGSEA. This CDR3 has 13 residues. CDR3 residues: CSVGGGSYNEQFF. CDR3 in DNA: TGCAGCGTTGGAGGGGGCTCCTACAATGAGCAGTTCTTC.

The count of this clone is one. The chain combines TRBV5-1 with TRBJ2-1; D remains ambiguous. The germline V gene encodes CDR1 SGHRS and CDR2 YFSETQ. Deletions cut 2 bases from V and 6 bases from J, with 12 bases between. The CDR3 is 14 residues long. The CDR3 loop is CASSFGQPGNEQFF. DNA for the CDR3: TGCGCCAGCAGCTTTGGCCAGCCGGGCAATGAGCAGTTCTTC. The full variable domain, rest sourced from reference TRBV5-1 and TRBJ2-1, is KAGVTQTPRYLIKTRGQQVTLSCSPISGHRSVSWYQQTPGQGLQFLFEYFSETQRNKGNFPGRFSGRQFSNSRSEMNVSTLELGDSALYLCASSFGQPGNEQFFGPGTRLTVL.